Shown below are 26 T cell receptor beta chains from a single sample sequenced in a study of blood T cell repertoires in COVID-19. Sequencing was performed with immunoSEQ multiplex PCR; in TCRdb, only in-frame clones are kept and a portion is missing. The sample holds about 190,000 clones; 88% are singletons and the top ten take under 2.5%. Specimen: peripheral blood. The receptor source for this set is a man in his 70s with active or convalescent COVID-19.

This rearrangement joins TRBV21-1 to TRBJ2-5; no DNA check was done on the table's D call, TRBD2. TRBV21-1 is given as a pseudogene. This CDR3 region has 20 residues. The CDR3 sequence: CASSKDPAASGPVFQETQYF. For the CDR3, the DNA is TGTGCCAGCAGCAAAGATCCGGCGGCTAGCGGGCCGGTGTTCCAAGAGACCCAGTACTTC.

The chain links TRBV5-6 to TRBJ2-3, with a possible D match to TRBD2 (6 bases). Between the trimmed V and J ends, which lost 4 bases and 2 bases, there was a span of 11 bases. The CDR3 has 14 amino acids. Per the germline V gene, CDR1 is SGHDT and CDR2 is YYEEEE. Here the CDR3 reads CASSLGTPTDTQYF. The DNA of the CDR3 is TGTGCCAGCAGCCTCGGGACTCCCACAGATACGCAGTATTTT.

This clone was seen only once. This chain connects TRBV5-1 to TRBJ1-4; a weak D match, TRBD1 (5 bases). CDR1 and CDR2 (germline): SGHRS, YFSETQ. V lost 3 bases and J lost 5, with 14 bases in between. The CDR3 extends over 15 amino acids. In DNA form, the CDR3 reads TGCGCCAGCAGCTCAGGGCATGTGACGAATGAAAAACTGTTTTTT. It codes for CASSSGHVTNEKLFF.

This chain uses TRBV28 with TRBJ2-1, with a weak D call TRBD2 (6 bases). The germline V and J ends were trimmed by 3 bases and 8 bases, with 20 bases remaining between them. Looked up from germline, CDR1 is MDHEN and CDR2 is SYDVKM. The CDR3 runs 16 residues. CDR3 region: CASSFFRGSSLDEQFF. For the CDR3, the DNA is TGTGCCAGCAGTTTTTTTCGGGGGTCAAGCCTGGATGAGCAGTTCTTC.

The chain has TRBV2 and TRBJ2-7; 10 nucleotides line up with TRBD2. The CDR3 is 15 amino acids. V lost 5 bases and J lost 7; bases outside the gene matches: 11. Germline V CDR1 and CDR2: SNHLY, FYNNEI. The CDR3 DNA sequence: TGTGCCAGCAGTTCCCCGGGTAGCGGGAGGATAGAGCAGTACTTC. Amino acids: CASSSPGSGRIEQYF.

The chain joins TRBV30 to TRBJ1-2, with D maybe TRBD1 (6 bases). Germline V gives CDR1 GTSNPN, CDR2 SVGIG (reference sequence). Trimming took off 1 base at V and 4 bases at J, with 13 bases between the two ends. CDR3 length equals 14 residues. The CDR3 coding sequence is TGTGCCTGGAGTGAGGGGATAGGGGGCTATGGCTACACCTTC. Residues: CAWSEGIGGYGYTF.

The chain employs TRBV5-1 and TRBJ2-1; 8 bases are a match to TRBD1. V lost 4 bases, J lost 8 bases, and 2 bases stayed unmatched. Germline CDR1 and CDR2: SGHRS and YFSETQ. The CDR3 is 12 amino acids. CDR3 protein: CASSLTGDEQFF. The CDR3 DNA follows: TGCGCCAGCAGCCTGACAGGGGATGAGCAGTTCTTC.

This chain uses TRBV7-6 with TRBJ2-7, with D unclear. Trimming left V 2 bases short and J 2 bases short, with 7 bases between. Germline CDR1 reads SGHVS; CDR2 reads FNYEAQ. This CDR3 is built from 13 residues. The CDR3 loop reads CASSLNSPYEQYF. The CDR3 region has the DNA TGTGCCAGCAGCTTAAACAGCCCCTACGAGCAGTACTTC.

The chain recombines TRBV27 with TRBJ1-1; D unclear. Germline V lookup: CDR1 MNHEY, CDR2 SMNVEV (reference sequence). Trimming pared 5 bases from V and 11 bases from J, leaving 15 bases between. The CDR3 is 12 residues long. CDR3 bases: TGTGCCAGCAGTAGAAACAGTGGGCCGGCTTTCTTT. Protein: CASSRNSGPAFF.

This clone was seen a single time. The CDR3 region is CASSDNMNTEAFF. The CDR3 DNA sequence: TGTGCCAGTAGTGACAACATGAACACTGAAGCTTTCTTT. The chain joins TRBV19 to TRBJ1-1, with unresolved D. The CDR3 is 13 amino acids. V gave up 5 bases and J gave up 0 bases, with 7 bases separating them. The germline CDR1 and CDR2 sequences are LNHDA and SQIVND (reference sequence).

J is TRBJ1-2 and V is TRBV28, with D unresolved. This CDR3 has 13 residues. V lost 3 bases to trimming and J lost 4 bases, with 9 bases between them. The V gene's germline CDR1 is MDHEN and CDR2 SYDVKM. The CDR3: CASSLEAGYGYTF. The CDR3 coding sequence is TGTGCCAGCAGTTTGGAGGCAGGCTATGGCTACACCTTC.

CDR3 nucleotide sequence: TGTGCCAGCAGACTCCAGGGAAGCGCTGAAGCTTTCTTT. Its protein product is CASRLQGSAEAFF. The chain has TRBV3-1 (or the pseudogene TRBV3-2) and TRBJ1-1; D is possibly TRBD1 (5 bases). The CDR3 has 13 residues. Germline V gene lookup returns CDR1 LGHDT and CDR2 YNNKEL (reference sequence). Trimming took 6 bases from V and 6 from J, leaving 14 bases between them.

The chain has TRBV6-2 or TRBV6-3 and TRBJ2-2, with TRBD2 matching 8 bases. The ends lost 1 base at V and 0 bases at J; junction bases unmatched: 1. Germline V gene lookup returns CDR1 MNHEY and CDR2 SVGEGT. CDR3 length: 16 amino acids. The CDR3 sequence is CASSYYGGANTGELFF. For the CDR3, the DNA is TGTGCCAGCAGTTACTACGGGGGGGCGAACACCGGGGAGCTGTTTTTT.

This chain joins TRBV9 and TRBJ2-7, with TRBD2 identical over 7 bases. V lost 0 bases, J lost 5 bases, and 8 bases stayed unmatched. Looked up from germline, CDR1 is SGDLS and CDR2 is YYNGEE. The CDR3 length is 15 residues. Here the CDR3 DNA reads TGTGCCAGCAGCGTAGGCTATAGACTAGCCCACGAGCAGTACTTC. Amino acids: CASSVGYRLAHEQYF. The whole variable domain, remainder taken from reference TRBV9 and TRBJ2-7, is DSGVTQTPKHLITATGQRVTLRCSPRSGDLSVYWYQQSLDQGLQFLIQYYNGEERAKGNILERFSAQQFPDLHSELNLSSLELGDSALYFCASSVGYRLAHEQYFGPGTRLTVT.

This clone was counted once. The rearrangement links TRBV15 to TRBJ1-3; D possibly corresponds to TRBD1 (5 bases). The CDR3 sequence is 18 residues long. CDR1 is LNHNV, CDR2 YYDKDF, per germline (reference sequence). V was clipped by 0 bases and J by 0 bases, with 15 bases between them. The CDR3 nucleotides read TGTGCCACCAGCAGAGATGCCTCCCGGGGGATCTCTGGAAACACCATATATTTT. Translating gives CATSRDASRGISGNTIYF.

The chain couples TRBV10-3 to TRBJ1-5; a weak D match, TRBD1 (6 bases). CDR1 is ENHRY, CDR2 SYGVKD, per germline. This CDR3 comprises 12 residues. Trimming cost V 4 bases and J 5 bases, with 6 bases left between them. The CDR3 spells CAISAGDQPQHF. In DNA form, the CDR3 reads TGTGCCATCAGTGCAGGGGATCAGCCCCAGCATTTT.

V is TRBV28 and J is TRBJ1-5; TRBD1 matches 7 bases. This CDR3 region has 16 residues. In germline, CDR1 is MDHEN, CDR2 SYDVKM. Trimming cost V 6 bases and J 3 bases; bases outside gene matches: 11. In DNA form, the CDR3 reads TGTGCCAGCAGGCGATCCGGGACAGCTTTCAATCAGCCCCAGCATTTT. Encoded protein: CASRRSGTAFNQPQHF.

The genes are TRBV15 and TRBJ2-2; D uncertain. V was trimmed by 4 bases and J by 5 bases, leaving 11 bases between them. Germline loops: CDR1 LNHNV, CDR2 YYDKDF (reference sequence). The CDR3 extends over 14 amino acids. The CDR3 region has the DNA TGTGCCACCAGCACACTCGAGAATACCGGGGAGCTGTTTTTT. It encodes CATSTLENTGELFF.

This clone was recorded only once. The CDR3 region is CASSPGAGGLNYGYTF. CDR3 nucleotide sequence: TGTGCCAGCAGCCCGGGCGCAGGGGGCCTTAACTATGGCTACACCTTC. The chain has TRBV5-4 and TRBJ1-2; 8 bases map to TRBD1. The V and J ends lost 4 bases and 1 base, in that order; junction bases with no gene match: 9. The CDR3 is 16 amino acids. Per germline, CDR1 SGHNT and CDR2 YYREEE (reference sequence). Combining the CDR3 with reference TRBV5-4 and TRBJ1-2 gives the whole variable domain ETGVTQSPTHLIKTRGQQVTLRCSSQSGHNTVSWYQQALGQGPQFIFQYYREEENGRGNFPPRFSGLQFPNYSSELNVNALELDDSALYLCASSPGAGGLNYGYTFGSGTRLTVV.

J is TRBJ2-7 and V is TRBV28; TRBD2 matches at 9 bases. This CDR3 has 14 amino acids. With 6 bases clipped from V and 7 bases from J, the junction kept 10 bases outside the gene matches. Germline loops: CDR1 MDHEN, CDR2 SYDVKM. CDR3 protein: CASRDTIAGVEQYF. The CDR3, as DNA: TGTGCCAGCAGAGACACTATAGCGGGAGTTGAGCAGTACTTC.

The chain recombines TRBV5-1 with TRBJ2-1; 7 bases match TRBD1. The CDR3 sequence is 15 residues long. Germline trimming cut 4 bases from V and 5 bases from J; bases unmatched to any gene: 9. Germline V gene sequence: CDR1 SGHRS, CDR2 YFSETQ. The CDR3 nucleotides read TGCGCCAGCAGCGCGACCGGGACAGATGACAATGAGCAGTTCTTC. Residues: CASSATGTDDNEQFF.

The chain joins TRBV20-1 to TRBJ2-6; tentatively, D is TRBD2 (6 bases). The length of the CDR3 is 15 residues. Trimming stripped 3 bases from V and 0 bases from J, with 9 bases between. Germline CDR1 is DFQATT and CDR2 is SNEGSKA (reference sequence). CDR3 sequence: CSASAGGSGANVLTF. CDR3 sequence (DNA): TGCAGTGCTAGTGCCGGGGGCTCTGGGGCCAACGTCCTGACTTTC.

This chain joins TRBV19 and TRBJ2-6; TRBD2 might be the D (5 bases). V was clipped by 4 bases and J by 7 bases, with 23 bases between them. The germline CDR1 and CDR2 sequences are LNHDA and SQIVND (reference sequence). This CDR3 region has 18 residues. The CDR3 region is CASSTGPARKGVANVLTF. DNA for the CDR3: TGTGCCAGTAGTACCGGACCCGCGAGAAAGGGAGTAGCCAACGTCCTGACTTTC.

This chain links TRBV10-3 with TRBJ2-3, with 7 bases identical to TRBD1. Germline V gives CDR1 ENHRY, CDR2 SYGVKD. The CDR3 has 17 amino acids. Trimming removed 5 bases from V and 4 bases from J; junction bases left unmatched: 15. The CDR3 loop reads CAISPTKGALRPDTQYF. The CDR3 DNA reads TGTGCCATCAGTCCCACCAAGGGGGCACTAAGGCCAGATACGCAGTATTTT.

The V call is TRBV27, the J call TRBJ2-1, with TRBD2 as a possible D gene (6 bases). The CDR3 length is 15 residues. The V gene lost 2 bases and the J gene lost 6 bases, with 14 bases spanning the gap. CDR1 is MNHEY and CDR2 is SMNVEV in the germline V gene (reference sequence). The CDR3 coding sequence is TGTGCCAGCAGTTTAATTAGCGGAGGGGTCAATGAGCAGTTCTTC. It codes for CASSLISGGVNEQFF.

The table lists this clone with a few counts. The chain recombines TRBV4-3 with TRBJ1-6, with 7 bases lining up with TRBD1. In germline, CDR1 is LGHNA, CDR2 YSLEER. CDR3 size: 16 residues. Trimming at V came to 0 bases and at J to 4 bases, leaving 3 bases not matched to a gene. Here the CDR3 reads CASSQDPGQYNSPLHF. CDR3 coding DNA: TGCGCCAGCAGCCAAGACCCGGGACAGTATAATTCACCCCTCCACTTT.